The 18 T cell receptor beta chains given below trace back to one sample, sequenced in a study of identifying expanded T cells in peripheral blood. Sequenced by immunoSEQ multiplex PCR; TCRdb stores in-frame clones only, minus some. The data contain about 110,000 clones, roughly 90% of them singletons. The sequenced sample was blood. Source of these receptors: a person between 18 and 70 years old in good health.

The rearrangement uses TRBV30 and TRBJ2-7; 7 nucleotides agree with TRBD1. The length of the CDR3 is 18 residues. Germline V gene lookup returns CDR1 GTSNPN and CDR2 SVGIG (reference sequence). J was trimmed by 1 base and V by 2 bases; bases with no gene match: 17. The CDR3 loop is CAWSPLGARDRQSYEQYF. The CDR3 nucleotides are TGTGCCTGGAGTCCTTTGGGCGCCCGGGACAGACAGTCCTACGAGCAGTACTTC.

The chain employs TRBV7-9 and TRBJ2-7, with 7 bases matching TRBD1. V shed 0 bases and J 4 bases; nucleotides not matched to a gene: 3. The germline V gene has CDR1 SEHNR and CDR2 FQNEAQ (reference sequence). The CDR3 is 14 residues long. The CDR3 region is CASSLAGDRYEQYF. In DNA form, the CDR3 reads TGTGCCAGCAGCTTAGCGGGGGACAGATACGAGCAGTACTTC.

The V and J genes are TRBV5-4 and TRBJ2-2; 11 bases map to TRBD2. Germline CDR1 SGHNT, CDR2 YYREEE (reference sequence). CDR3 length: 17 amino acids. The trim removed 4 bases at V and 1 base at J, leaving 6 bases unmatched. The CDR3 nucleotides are TGTGCCAGCAGCCCGATTAGCGGGGGGGAGAACACCGGGGAGCTGTTTTTT. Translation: CASSPISGGENTGELFF.

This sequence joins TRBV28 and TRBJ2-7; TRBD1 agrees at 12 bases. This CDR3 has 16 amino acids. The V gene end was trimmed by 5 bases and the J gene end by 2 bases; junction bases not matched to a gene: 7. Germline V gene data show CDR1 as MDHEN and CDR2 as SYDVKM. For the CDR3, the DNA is TGTGCCAGCAGTCCCCGGGACAGGGGGCGCGCCTACGAGCAGTACTTC. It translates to CASSPRDRGRAYEQYF. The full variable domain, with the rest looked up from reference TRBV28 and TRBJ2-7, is DVKVTQSSRYLVKRTGEKVFLECVQDMDHENMFWYRQDPGLGLRLIYFSYDVKMKEKGDIPEGYSVSREKKERFSLILESASTNQTSMYLCASSPRDRGRAYEQYFGPGTRLTVT.

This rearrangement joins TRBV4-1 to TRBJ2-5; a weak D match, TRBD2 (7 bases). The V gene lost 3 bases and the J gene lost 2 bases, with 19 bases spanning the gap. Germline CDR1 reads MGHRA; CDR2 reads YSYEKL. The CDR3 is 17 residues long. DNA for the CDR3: TGCGCCAGCAGCCAGGGGGGGCTAGTTGGTCTACAAGAGACCCAGTACTTC. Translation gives CASSQGGLVGLQETQYF.

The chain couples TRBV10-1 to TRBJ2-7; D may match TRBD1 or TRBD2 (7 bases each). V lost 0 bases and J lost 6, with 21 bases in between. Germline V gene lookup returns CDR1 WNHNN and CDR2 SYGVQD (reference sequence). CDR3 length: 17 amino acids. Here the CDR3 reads CASSESGGAQGSGEQYF. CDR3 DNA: TGCGCCAGCAGTGAGTCGGGGGGGGCACAGGGGAGCGGCGAGCAGTACTTC.

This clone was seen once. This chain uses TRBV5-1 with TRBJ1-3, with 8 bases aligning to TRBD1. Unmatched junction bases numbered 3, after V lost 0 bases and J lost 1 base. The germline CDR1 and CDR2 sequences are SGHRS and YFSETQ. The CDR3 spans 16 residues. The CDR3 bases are TGCGCCAGCAGCTTGGGGGACAGGAGTTCTGGAAACACCATATATTTT. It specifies CASSLGDRSSGNTIYF. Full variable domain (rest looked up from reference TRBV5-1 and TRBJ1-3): KAGVTQTPRYLIKTRGQQVTLSCSPISGHRSVSWYQQTPGQGLQFLFEYFSETQRNKGNFPGRFSGRQFSNSRSEMNVSTLELGDSALYLCASSLGDRSSGNTIYFGEGSWLTVV.

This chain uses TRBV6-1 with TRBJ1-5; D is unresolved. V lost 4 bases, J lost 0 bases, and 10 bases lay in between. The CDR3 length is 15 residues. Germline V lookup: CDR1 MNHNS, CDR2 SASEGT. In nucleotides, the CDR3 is TGTGCCAGCAGTGGACACCCGGATAGCAATCAGCCCCAGCATTTT. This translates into CASSGHPDSNQPQHF.

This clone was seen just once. The CDR3 loop is CASSGTVNTYGYTF. CDR3 in DNA: TGTGCCAGCAGTGGAACGGTGAATACCTATGGCTACACCTTC. The chain has TRBV6-6 and TRBJ1-2; D not certain. The ends were cut back, 5 bases at V and 4 bases at J, with 14 bases in the middle. Germline V gives CDR1 MNHNY, CDR2 SVGAGI (reference sequence). The CDR3 length is 14 residues.

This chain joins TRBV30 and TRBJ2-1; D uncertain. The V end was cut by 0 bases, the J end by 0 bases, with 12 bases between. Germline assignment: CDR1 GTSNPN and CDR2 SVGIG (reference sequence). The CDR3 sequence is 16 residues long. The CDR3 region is CAWSVPRKVSYNEQFF. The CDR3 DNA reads TGTGCCTGGAGTGTCCCGAGGAAGGTCTCCTACAATGAGCAGTTCTTC.

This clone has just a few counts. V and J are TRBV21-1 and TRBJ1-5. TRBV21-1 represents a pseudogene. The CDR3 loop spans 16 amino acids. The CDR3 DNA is TGTGCCAGCAACCTCTTGGGCAGGGGAGGAAATCAGCCCCAGCATTTT. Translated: CASNLLGRGGNQPQHF.

The CDR3 sequence is CASSLGPSSDSPLHF. The CDR3 DNA sequence: TGTGCCAGCAGCTTGGGGCCCTCAAGCGATTCACCCCTCCACTTT. J is TRBJ1-6 and V is TRBV5-5; D uncertain. Trimming pared 0 bases from V and 8 bases from J, leaving 12 bases between. Germline CDR1 is SGHKS and CDR2 is YYEKEE (reference sequence). The length of the CDR3 is 15 residues.

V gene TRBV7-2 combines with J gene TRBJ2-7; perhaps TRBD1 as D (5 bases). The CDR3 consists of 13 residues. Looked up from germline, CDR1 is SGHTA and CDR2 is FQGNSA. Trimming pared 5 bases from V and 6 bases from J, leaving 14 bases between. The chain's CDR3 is CASSPRVSREQYF. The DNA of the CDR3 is TGTGCCAGCAGCCCCAGGGTCTCACGCGAGCAGTACTTC.

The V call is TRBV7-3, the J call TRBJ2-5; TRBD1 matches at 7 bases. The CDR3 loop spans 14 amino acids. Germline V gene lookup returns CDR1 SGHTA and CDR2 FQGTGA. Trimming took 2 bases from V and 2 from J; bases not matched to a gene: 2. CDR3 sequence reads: CASSLQGEQETQYF. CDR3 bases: TGTGCCAGCAGCTTACAGGGGGAACAAGAGACCCAGTACTTC.

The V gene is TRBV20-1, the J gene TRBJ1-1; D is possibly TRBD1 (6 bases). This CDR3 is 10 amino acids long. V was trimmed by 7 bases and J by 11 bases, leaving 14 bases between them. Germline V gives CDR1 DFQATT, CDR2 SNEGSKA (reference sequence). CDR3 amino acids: CSDQQGAAFF. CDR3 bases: TGCAGTGATCAACAGGGTGCGGCTTTCTTT.

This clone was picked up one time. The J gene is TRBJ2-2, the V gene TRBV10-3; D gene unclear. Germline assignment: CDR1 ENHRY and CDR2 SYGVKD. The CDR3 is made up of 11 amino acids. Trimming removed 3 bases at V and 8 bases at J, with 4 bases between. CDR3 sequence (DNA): TGTGCCATCAGTGACGATGGGGAGCTGTTTTTT. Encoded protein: CAISDDGELFF.

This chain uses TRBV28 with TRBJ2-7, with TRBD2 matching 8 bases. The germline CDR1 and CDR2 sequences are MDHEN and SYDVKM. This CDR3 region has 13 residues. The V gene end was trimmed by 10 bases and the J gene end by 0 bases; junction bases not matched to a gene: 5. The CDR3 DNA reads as TGTGCCATCCAAAGCGGGAGCTCCTACGAGCAGTACTTC. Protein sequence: CAIQSGSSYEQYF.

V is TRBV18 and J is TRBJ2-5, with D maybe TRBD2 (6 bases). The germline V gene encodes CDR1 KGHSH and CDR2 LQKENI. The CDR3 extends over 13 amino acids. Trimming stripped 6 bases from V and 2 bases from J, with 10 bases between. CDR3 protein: CASSGGIQETQYF. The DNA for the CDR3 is TGTGCCAGCTCTGGGGGGATTCAAGAGACCCAGTACTTC.